One sample yielded the 24 T cell receptor beta chains listed below, sequenced in a study of blood T cell repertoires in COVID-19. Only in-frame clones appear in the TCRdb table, and some are missing; sequencing was by immunoSEQ multiplex PCR. The sample has 250,000 to 350,000 clones; under 85% are singletons. The sequencing input was peripheral blood. Receptors originate from a human donor with COVID-19, enrolled during active disease. The donor label of this sample is uncertain.

V and J are TRBV11-2 and TRBJ2-1, with 7 nucleotides matching TRBD1. Germline V CDR1 and CDR2: SGHAT, FQNNGV. This CDR3 comprises 14 residues. V shed 5 bases, J shed 8 bases, and the junction held 9 bases outside the gene matches. CDR3 sequence: CASSPTGDYHEQFF. CDR3 coding DNA: TGTGCCAGCAGCCCTACAGGGGATTATCATGAGCAGTTCTTC.

The chain links TRBV29-1 to TRBJ1-3, with D unresolved. V was clipped by 0 bases and J by 3 bases, with 12 bases between them. The CDR3 extends over 15 amino acids. The germline CDR1 and CDR2 sequences are SQVTM and ANQGSEA. CDR3 sequence (DNA): TGCAGCGTTGAAGATTATGGGGAGAGTGGAAACACCATATATTTT. It encodes CSVEDYGESGNTIYF.

This chain links TRBV30 with TRBJ1-2, with 7 bases identical to TRBD1. The V gene's germline CDR1 is GTSNPN and CDR2 SVGIG (reference sequence). This CDR3 has 16 amino acids. Unmatched junction bases numbered 11, after V lost 1 base and J lost 3 bases. CDR3: CAWSASFNRGDYGYTF. The CDR3 DNA follows: TGTGCCTGGAGTGCGAGTTTTAACAGGGGTGACTATGGCTACACCTTC.

This clone was seen once. CDR3 amino acids: CASSIPTGTEAFF. In DNA, the CDR3 is TGTGCCAGCAGTATACCTACCGGGACTGAAGCTTTCTTT. The chain carries TRBV28 and TRBJ1-1; D is ambiguous. The V and J ends lost 5 bases and 5 bases respectively, with 12 bases between them. This CDR3 region has 13 residues. The germline V gene has CDR1 MDHEN and CDR2 SYDVKM. The whole variable domain, remainder taken from reference TRBV28 and TRBJ1-1, is DVKVTQSSRYLVKRTGEKVFLECVQDMDHENMFWYRQDPGLGLRLIYFSYDVKMKEKGDIPEGYSVSREKKERFSLILESASTNQTSMYLCASSIPTGTEAFFGQGTRLTVV.

This clone has just one count. The V call is TRBV6-2 or TRBV6-3, the J call TRBJ2-7, with TRBD1 identical over 7 bases. This CDR3 is built from 15 residues. The trim removed 0 bases at V and 2 bases at J, leaving 4 bases unmatched. Looked up from germline, CDR1 is MNHEY and CDR2 is SVGEGT. The DNA for the CDR3 is TGTGCCAGCAGTTACTCGCGACAGGGCCCCTACGAGCAGTACTTC. Its translation is CASSYSRQGPYEQYF.

The chain has TRBV3-1 (or the pseudogene TRBV3-2) and TRBJ2-7; tentative D call: TRBD2 (6 bases). CDR3 length: 13 amino acids. Germline V CDR1 and CDR2: LGHDT, YNNKEL (reference sequence). Trimming removed 1 base at V and 6 bases at J, with 10 bases between. CDR3 nucleotide sequence: TGTGCCAGCAGCCAAGTCGGAGGGAGCGAGCAGTACTTC. Translating gives CASSQVGGSEQYF.

This clone was counted only a few times. The chain has TRBV6-5 and TRBJ2-7; weak D call: TRBD2 (6 bases). V shed 6 bases and J shed 2 bases, with 8 bases lying between them. This CDR3 is built from 12 residues. Germline loops: CDR1 MNHEY, CDR2 SVGAGI. This CDR3 is CASSRLAYEQYF. CDR3 nucleotide sequence: TGTGCCAGCAGCAGACTAGCCTACGAGCAGTACTTC.

The chain links TRBV18 to TRBJ1-3, with no clear D. Per germline, CDR1 KGHSH and CDR2 LQKENI. V was clipped by 2 bases and J by 0 bases, with 11 bases between them. This CDR3 has 16 residues. CDR3 residues: CASSPLDSASGNTIYF. The CDR3 bases are TGTGCCAGCTCACCATTGGACTCGGCCTCTGGAAACACCATATATTTT.

The chain uses TRBV28 and TRBJ1-5; D might be TRBD1 (6 bases). The germline V gene has CDR1 MDHEN and CDR2 SYDVKM. Trimming removed 2 bases at V and 7 bases at J, with 12 bases between. There are 14 residues in the CDR3. CDR3 DNA: TGTGCCAGCAGTTTAAGGGCAGGGGACCAGCCCCAGCATTTT. It specifies CASSLRAGDQPQHF.

The chain links TRBV5-4 to TRBJ2-5; 11 bases line up with TRBD2. Germline V gives CDR1 SGHNT, CDR2 YYREEE (reference sequence). J was trimmed by 5 bases and V by 4 bases; bases with no gene match: 10. CDR3 length: 16 amino acids. The CDR3 spells CASSRGLAEEEETQYF. The CDR3 nucleotides are TGTGCCAGCAGCAGGGGACTAGCGGAGGAGGAGGAGACCCAGTACTTC.

The chain joins TRBV6-5 to TRBJ2-1, with TRBD2 matching over 7 bases. Germline loops: CDR1 MNHEY, CDR2 SVGAGI. The CDR3 runs 14 residues. With 0 bases clipped from V and 7 bases from J, the junction kept 3 bases outside the gene matches. The chain's CDR3 is CASSYSSSGNEQFF. CDR3 nucleotide sequence: TGTGCCAGCAGTTACTCGAGTAGCGGGAATGAGCAGTTCTTC.

The chain has TRBV6-5 and TRBJ1-1, with D possibly matching TRBD1 (5 bases). Germline CDR1 MNHEY, CDR2 SVGAGI. The length of the CDR3 is 13 residues. The V and J ends lost 1 base and 12 bases respectively, with 15 bases between them. Here the CDR3 DNA reads TGTGCCAGCAGTTACTATTCGGGCAGGGAATCTTTCTTT. As protein: CASSYYSGRESFF.

This clone was found once. The chain links TRBV9 to TRBJ1-1; a weak D match, TRBD1 (5 bases). V dropped 0 bases and J dropped 3 bases, with 9 bases sitting between them. The germline V gene has CDR1 SGDLS and CDR2 YYNGEE. The CDR3 spans 14 residues. The CDR3: CASSVGLGDTEAFF. The CDR3 DNA reads as TGTGCCAGCAGCGTAGGTTTAGGGGACACTGAAGCTTTCTTT.

The chain is built from TRBV28 and TRBJ2-5; the D gene is possibly TRBD2 (6 bases). CDR3 length: 15 residues. V lost 5 bases to trimming and J lost 5 bases, with 18 bases between them. Germline CDR1 is MDHEN and CDR2 is SYDVKM. CDR3 sequence: CASSPGGRTWETQYF. The CDR3 nucleotides are TGTGCCAGCAGTCCCGGGGGACGGACCTGGGAGACCCAGTACTTC.

The CDR3 protein is CASSLELAGENEQFF. CDR3 in DNA: TGTGCCAGCAGCTTAGAGTTAGCGGGAGAAAATGAGCAGTTCTTC. The V call is TRBV11-1, the J call TRBJ2-1; 9 bases are a match to TRBD2. Germline CDR1 reads SGHAT; CDR2 reads FQDESV (reference sequence). The CDR3 loop spans 15 amino acids. V lost 1 base and J lost 7; bases outside the gene matches: 5.

The chain carries TRBV3-1 (or the pseudogene TRBV3-2) and TRBJ2-2; weak D call: TRBD2 (5 bases). This CDR3 is built from 13 residues. Trimming removed 7 bases from V and 4 bases from J, with 10 bases in between. Germline V gene data show CDR1 as LGHDT and CDR2 as YNNKEL (reference sequence). CDR3 protein: CASTDYPTGELFF. The CDR3 DNA is TGTGCCAGCACCGACTATCCCACCGGGGAGCTGTTTTTT.

The chain has TRBV6-2 or TRBV6-3 and TRBJ2-1; D gene unclear. The CDR3 extends over 17 amino acids. Trimming took off 3 bases at V and 0 bases at J, with 15 bases between the two ends. The V gene's germline CDR1 is MNHEY and CDR2 SVGEGT. The CDR3 DNA reads TGTGCCAGCAGTTATCTATTCGAGAGCCTCTCCTACAATGAGCAGTTCTTC. Protein: CASSYLFESLSYNEQFF.

The CDR3 protein is CASSLGGDRASPLHF. As DNA, the CDR3 is TGTGCCAGCAGCTTAGGTGGGGACAGGGCTTCACCCCTCCACTTT. The V and J genes are TRBV7-9 and TRBJ1-6, with 9 bases fitting TRBD1. With 1 base clipped from V and 9 bases from J, the junction kept 4 bases outside the gene matches. The CDR3 runs to 15 residues. The germline V gene encodes CDR1 SEHNR and CDR2 FQNEAQ (reference sequence).

The CDR3 spells CASSSGQDNQPQHF. As DNA, the CDR3 is TGTGCCAGCAGTTCCGGACAGGATAATCAGCCCCAGCATTTT. The chain links TRBV28 to TRBJ1-5, with 7 bases aligning to TRBD1. Per germline, CDR1 MDHEN and CDR2 SYDVKM. With 4 bases clipped from V and 4 bases from J, the junction kept 4 bases outside the gene matches. The CDR3 is 14 residues long.

The CDR3 region has the DNA TGTGCCAGCAGCCCTCAACAGGGTAATGAAAAACTGTTTTTT. As protein: CASSPQQGNEKLFF. The rearrangement uses TRBV9 and TRBJ1-4, with D possibly TRBD1 on 6 matching bases. The germline V and J ends were trimmed by 4 bases and 4 bases, with 11 bases remaining between them. This CDR3 is built from 14 residues. Germline V CDR1 and CDR2: SGDLS, YYNGEE.

V is TRBV28 and J is TRBJ1-4; a weak D match, TRBD1 (6 bases). The CDR3 extends over 16 amino acids. Germline V gene data show CDR1 as MDHEN and CDR2 as SYDVKM. V was cut by 4 bases and J by 4 bases, with 16 bases left in between. CDR3 nucleotides: TGTGCCAGCAGTTCCCAGACAACAGGGATTAATGAAAAACTGTTTTTT. Encoded protein: CASSSQTTGINEKLFF.

V gene TRBV10-1 combines with J gene TRBJ1-1; 9 bases match TRBD1. CDR1 is WNHNN and CDR2 is SYGVQD in the germline V gene (reference sequence). The CDR3 consists of 14 residues. V shed 6 bases and J 4 bases; nucleotides not matched to a gene: 6. For the CDR3, the DNA is TGCGCCAGCAGGCCGGGACAGGGCGGCACTGAAGCTTTCTTT. Protein: CASRPGQGGTEAFF.

This chain uses TRBV5-1 with TRBJ2-3; D possibly corresponds to TRBD2 (7 bases). Germline values: CDR1 SGHRS, CDR2 YFSETQ. Trimming took 2 bases from V and 3 from J, leaving 16 bases between them. The CDR3 is 16 residues long. The CDR3 sequence is CASSLGGAHFTDTQYF. CDR3 DNA: TGCGCCAGCAGCTTAGGGGGGGCTCATTTTACAGATACGCAGTATTTT.

The rearrangement uses TRBV7-2 and TRBJ1-1; D is uncertain. Germline V gene lookup returns CDR1 SGHTA and CDR2 FQGNSA. V lost 2 bases and J lost 6, with 13 bases in between. CDR3 length: 14 residues. The chain's CDR3 is CASSLQWQRPEAFF. The CDR3 coding sequence is TGTGCCAGCAGCTTACAATGGCAGAGGCCTGAAGCTTTCTTT.